This TCR beta chain stems from a study of blood T cell repertoires in COVID-19. Study as a whole: Italy, Spain and the United States were the sources of the convalescent and acute COVID-19 samples. The analysed material was cDNA or gDNA that came from T cells, B-cell-depleted T cells, or PBMCs.

Per the authors' pipeline: Estimation of nucleated cell counts was performed using reference gene primer amplification. Profiling relied on immunoSEQ multiplex PCR, and the TCRdb table lists in-frame clones only, not all of them. Clone size and V and J calls were adopted from that table, with D and trimming inferred from the DNA. The sample has some 260,000 clones; about four fifths are singletons. This clonotype was obtained from a woman aged 18-29 years with acute or convalescent COVID-19. Sequencing was performed on peripheral blood.

CDR3 amino acids: CASRTGVSYGYTF. The CDR3 DNA sequence: TGTGCCAGCAGGACAGGAGTGAGCTATGGCTACACCTTC. V gene TRBV28 combines with J gene TRBJ1-2; perhaps TRBD1 as D (6 bases). V lost 6 bases and J lost 4, with 12 bases in between. Germline V gene sequence: CDR1 MDHEN, CDR2 SYDVKM. This CDR3 is 13 amino acids long.